Presented here are 25 T cell receptor beta chains from one specimen sequenced in a study of T cell clones after liver transplantation. Data came from immunoSEQ multiplex PCR; TCRdb stores just in-frame clones and leaves some out. The data show about 51,000 clones, around 85% seen once. Sequencing used CD8+ T cells from blood, obtained 12 months after liver transplant. These TCRs come from a human patient who received a liver transplant. The graft donor may account for some of the T cells.

CDR3 region: CASSRTENYEQYF. The CDR3 region has the DNA TGTGCCAGCAGCAGGACGGAGAACTACGAGCAGTACTTC. The chain uses TRBV7-6 and TRBJ2-7; D uncertain. Trimming removed 5 bases at V and 3 bases at J, with 11 bases between. The germline V gene has CDR1 SGHVS and CDR2 FNYEAQ. The CDR3 loop spans 13 amino acids.

The chain recombines TRBV7-9 with TRBJ2-3, with D perhaps matching TRBD1 (7 bases). This CDR3 has 15 amino acids. Germline CDR1 is SEHNR and CDR2 is FQNEAQ (reference sequence). V gave up 11 bases and J gave up 0 bases, with 18 bases separating them. The chain's CDR3 is CALSGGPTSTDTQYF. CDR3 coding DNA: TGTGCCCTCTCAGGGGGGCCAACAAGCACAGATACGCAGTATTTT.

The J gene is TRBJ2-7, the V gene TRBV27; tentative D call: TRBD1 (5 bases). The germline V gene encodes CDR1 MNHEY and CDR2 SMNVEV (reference sequence). Trimming took 6 bases from V and 0 from J, leaving 12 bases between them. This CDR3 is built from 14 residues. The CDR3 nucleotides read TGTGCCAGCAGCCAGGACATAAGCTCCTACGAGCAGTACTTC. The encoded protein is CASSQDISSYEQYF.

The chain joins TRBV10-3 to TRBJ2-1; 8 nucleotides agree with TRBD2. V was pared by 3 bases and J by 3 bases, with 10 bases of the junction left unmatched. Germline CDR1 is ENHRY and CDR2 is SYGVKD. The CDR3 has 17 amino acids. The CDR3 region is CAISEEASLAGYNEQFF. The CDR3 nucleotides are TGTGCCATCAGTGAAGAGGCAAGTCTAGCGGGCTACAATGAGCAGTTCTTC.

The chain uses TRBV27 and TRBJ2-7, with D perhaps assigned TRBD1 or TRBD2 (5 bases each). This CDR3 has 16 amino acids. Germline CDR1 MNHEY, CDR2 SMNVEV (reference sequence). The V end was cut by 3 bases, the J end by 4 bases, with 19 bases between. In nucleotides, the CDR3 is TGTGCCAGCAGTTTCAGTTCCGGGGCATACTTATACGAGCAGTACTTC. Residues: CASSFSSGAYLYEQYF.

The V call is TRBV6-1, the J call TRBJ1-5; D remains unclear. The V gene's germline CDR1 is MNHNS and CDR2 SASEGT. The length of the CDR3 is 14 residues. Trimming left V 6 bases short and J 0 bases short, with 9 bases between. CDR3 protein: CASRPGYSNQPQHF. The CDR3 DNA is TGTGCCAGCAGACCCGGGTATAGCAATCAGCCCCAGCATTTT.

Here the CDR3 reads CASSPTGSYNVLTF. The CDR3 bases are TGTGCCAGCAGTCCTACCGGGTCTTACAACGTCCTGACTTTC. The gene calls are TRBV27 and TRBJ2-6; D unclear. The CDR3 extends over 14 amino acids. The V end was cut by 5 bases, the J end by 9 bases, with 14 bases between. Germline lookup yields CDR1 MNHEY and CDR2 SMNVEV (reference sequence).

The rearrangement uses TRBV6-5 and TRBJ1-1; a possible D gene is TRBD1 (5 bases). There are 15 residues in the CDR3. Germline CDR1 MNHEY, CDR2 SVGAGI. V lost 0 bases and J lost 4, with 12 bases in between. The CDR3 spells CASSYSTGGGTEAFF. The CDR3 DNA reads TGTGCCAGCAGTTACTCGACGGGGGGAGGCACTGAAGCTTTCTTT.

The V call is TRBV11-2, the J call TRBJ1-3; D gene unclear. The CDR3 extends over 11 amino acids. Trimming cost V 6 bases and J 4 bases, with 4 bases left between them. CDR1 and CDR2 (germline): SGHAT, FQNNGV. In DNA form, the CDR3 reads TGTGCCAGCAGTAGGGGAAACACCATATATTTT. It translates to CASSRGNTIYF. The full variable domain, its missing parts supplied by reference TRBV11-2 and TRBJ1-3, is EAGVAQSPRYKIIEKRQSVAFWCNPISGHATLYWYQQILGQGPKLLIQFQNNGVVDDSQLPKDRFSAERLKGVDSTLKIQPAKLEDSAVYLCASSRGNTIYFGEGSWLTVV.

Here the CDR3 reads CASSWDSSYEQYF. DNA of the CDR3: TGTGCCAGCAGTTGGGACTCCTCCTACGAGCAGTACTTC. The chain uses TRBV6-5 and TRBJ2-7, with D tentatively TRBD2 (6 bases). The germline V and J ends were trimmed by 4 bases and 0 bases, with 7 bases remaining between them. Germline V lookup: CDR1 MNHEY, CDR2 SVGAGI. This CDR3 spans 13 amino acids.

In its sample, this clone was seen once. This sequence joins TRBV4-3 and TRBJ1-3; D remains ambiguous. With 2 bases removed from V and 8 bases from J, the gap between germline ends came to 19 bases. The germline V gene encodes CDR1 LGHNA and CDR2 YSLEER. The CDR3 spans 16 residues. The CDR3 here is CASSQINSGMKDTIYF. The CDR3 region has the DNA TGCGCCAGCAGCCAAATAAACTCTGGGATGAAGGACACCATATATTTT.

The chain recombines TRBV7-2 with TRBJ1-2; D possibly corresponds to TRBD1 (5 bases). V lost 1 base, J lost 6 bases, and 21 bases lay in between. From germline, CDR1 is SGHTA and CDR2 FQGNSA. The CDR3 runs 17 residues. CDR3 region: CASSLDPLQEGTNGYTF. The CDR3 region has the DNA TGTGCCAGCAGCTTAGACCCGTTACAGGAGGGTACCAATGGCTACACCTTC.

The CDR3 reads CASSPYTSSYEQYF. DNA for the CDR3: TGTGCCAGCAGCCCTTACACTAGCTCCTACGAGCAGTACTTC. The V and J genes are TRBV7-9 and TRBJ2-7; D perhaps matches TRBD2 (5 bases). Germline V gene data show CDR1 as SEHNR and CDR2 as FQNEAQ (reference sequence). V was shortened by 5 bases and J by 0 bases, with 11 bases between the two germline ends. The CDR3 is 14 amino acids.

The gene calls are TRBV29-1 and TRBJ2-7, with 7 bases aligning to TRBD2. Germline V CDR1 and CDR2: SQVTM, ANQGSEA. V was pared by 0 bases and J by 4 bases, with 6 bases of the junction left unmatched. The CDR3 loop spans 14 amino acids. CDR3 nucleotides: TGCAGCGTTGAAGATGCGGCGGGAGCGTACGAGCAGTACTTC. Translation: CSVEDAAGAYEQYF.

The chain couples TRBV4-3 to TRBJ2-7, with 12 bases identical to TRBD2. V shed 4 bases and J 1 base; nucleotides not matched to a gene: 8. Germline CDR1 and CDR2: LGHNA and YSLEER. The CDR3 runs 17 residues. CDR3 amino acids: CASSPRLAGEISYEQYF. CDR3 nucleotide sequence: TGCGCCAGCAGCCCCCGACTAGCGGGAGAAATTTCCTACGAGCAGTACTTC.

This sequence joins TRBV15 and TRBJ2-7, with D maybe TRBD2 (6 bases). The CDR3 is 13 amino acids. Trimming cost V 7 bases and J 2 bases, with 12 bases left between them. Germline V gives CDR1 LNHNV, CDR2 YYDKDF (reference sequence). This chain's CDR3 is CATTPGRTYEQYF. The CDR3 nucleotides read TGTGCCACCACCCCCGGGAGAACCTACGAGCAGTACTTC.

This sequence joins TRBV6-5 and TRBJ2-1, with D unresolved. The V gene's germline CDR1 is MNHEY and CDR2 SVGAGI. The CDR3 contains 16 residues. V was trimmed by 2 bases and J by 4 bases, leaving 15 bases between them. The CDR3 DNA reads TGTGCCAGCAGTTACCACCTGATGGTACCTTACAATGAGCAGTTCTTC. This sequence encodes CASSYHLMVPYNEQFF.

The chain has TRBV27 and TRBJ2-7, with D possibly matching TRBD2 (5 bases). Deletions cut 5 bases from V and 5 bases from J, with 16 bases between. Germline CDR1 and CDR2: MNHEY and SMNVEV (reference sequence). This CDR3 comprises 14 residues. This chain's CDR3 is CASSARGAGHEQYF. In nucleotides, the CDR3 is TGTGCCAGCAGTGCCCGGGGTGCCGGCCACGAGCAGTACTTC.

This clone is a singleton in its sample. The CDR3 nucleotides read TGCGCCAGCAGCCAAGGACTAGCTAGCACACAAGATACGCAGTATTTT. This encodes CASSQGLASTQDTQYF. This rearrangement joins TRBV4-1 to TRBJ2-3; 7 positions agree with TRBD2. CDR3 length: 16 residues. V lost 1 base and J lost 5; bases outside the gene matches: 9. Germline lookup yields CDR1 MGHRA and CDR2 YSYEKL.

The genes are TRBV19 and TRBJ2-1; D ambiguous. Trimming pared 3 bases from V and 13 bases from J, leaving 10 bases between. CDR3 length equals 11 residues. Germline V gene lookup returns CDR1 LNHDA and CDR2 SQIVND (reference sequence). Here the CDR3 DNA reads TGTGCCAGTAGTATTAAAACAGACCAGTTCTTC. Residues: CASSIKTDQFF. Full variable domain (rest looked up from reference TRBV19 and TRBJ2-1): DGGITQSPKYLFRKEGQNVTLSCEQNLNHDAMYWYRQDPGQGLRLIYYSQIVNDFQKGDIAEGYSVSREKKESFPLTVTSAQKNPTAFYLCASSIKTDQFFGPGTRLTVL.

The chain has TRBV6-5 and TRBJ2-7; weak D call: TRBD2 (5 bases). The CDR3 has 14 residues. Germline CDR1 is MNHEY and CDR2 is SVGAGI. V lost 6 bases and J 2 bases, leaving 14 bases between the germline ends. CDR3 sequence reads: CASSPWGEAYEQYF. CDR3 sequence (DNA): TGTGCCAGCAGCCCCTGGGGAGAAGCCTACGAGCAGTACTTC.

The chain joins TRBV5-6 to TRBJ1-1; D call uncertain. V was shortened by 1 base and J by 7 bases, with 11 bases between the two germline ends. Germline values: CDR1 SGHDT, CDR2 YYEEEE. The CDR3 runs 13 residues. DNA of the CDR3: TGTGCCAGCAGCTTGCCAACGGGCGGTGAAGCTTTCTTT. Encoded protein: CASSLPTGGEAFF.

The genes are TRBV5-3 and TRBJ2-1; D unclear. TRBV5-3 is annotated as an ORF whose role is uncertain. CDR3 length equals 13 residues. The germline V and J ends were trimmed by 4 bases and 4 bases, with 9 bases remaining between them. CDR3: CARSPFSYNEQFF. CDR3 DNA sequence: TGTGCCAGAAGCCCCTTTTCGTACAATGAGCAGTTCTTC.

This sequence joins TRBV6-6 and TRBJ2-1; 13 positions agree with TRBD2. This CDR3 comprises 16 residues. CDR1 MNHNY and CDR2 SVGAGI come from the germline V gene (reference sequence). After removal of 6 bases from V and 7 bases from J, the junction contained 9 bases not matched to a gene. The CDR3 DNA sequence: TGTGCCAGCAGCCCGGGACTAGCGGGATTCCCAAATGAGCAGTTCTTC. This gives the protein CASSPGLAGFPNEQFF.

CDR3 amino acids: CASSFSPNYGYTF. CDR3 sequence (DNA): TGTGCCAGCAGTTTTAGTCCTAACTATGGCTACACCTTC. The rearrangement links TRBV27 to TRBJ1-2; the D is unclear. Germline V gene sequence: CDR1 MNHEY, CDR2 SMNVEV (reference sequence). The V and J ends lost 3 bases and 0 bases respectively, with 5 bases between them. The CDR3 contains 13 residues.